Below, 5 T cell receptor beta chains from the same sample are listed, as sequenced in a study of tumor-infiltrating lymphocytes in oesophageal squamous cell carcinoma. TCRdb re-analysed the PCR reads in MiXCR, keeping a single row per CDR3 protein. The data show fewer than 20,000 distinct CDR3 sequences, 45% to 50% seen once. The sequencing input was normal esophageal tissue next to the tumor. The receptor source for this set is a female donor with esophageal squamous cell carcinoma.

The rearrangement links TRBV20-1 to TRBJ2-4; D unresolved. The better agreement between TRBJ2-5 and the DNA end casts doubt on the J call. This CDR3 spans 14 amino acids. CDR1 DFQATT and CDR2 SNEGSKA come from the germline V gene (reference sequence). The CDR3 nucleotides are TGCAGTGCTAGAGACAGGAAAGGAGTCAAGACCCAGTACTTC. It specifies CSARDRKGVKTQYF.

In its sample, this clonotype is medium-sized. The genes are TRBV5-1 and TRBJ1-2; D is possibly TRBD1 (6 bases). In germline, CDR1 is SGHRS, CDR2 YFSETQ. Trimming took off 0 bases at V and 2 bases at J, with 8 bases between the two ends. This CDR3 contains 14 residues. The CDR3 DNA reads as TGCGCCAGCAGCTTGGACAGGGAGAACTATGGCTACACCTTC. As protein: CASSLDRENYGYTF.

The gene calls are TRBV7-6 and TRBJ2-3; 10 nucleotides match TRBD1. Near its end, the DNA agrees better with TRBJ2-5, so the J call may be wrong. CDR3 size: 15 residues. Germline lookup yields CDR1 SGHVS and CDR2 FNYEAQ. The CDR3 DNA is TGTGCCAGCAGCTTGGACAGGGGGTATGAGGAGACCCAGTACTTC. Translated, it gives CASSLDRGYEETQYF.

The chain has TRBV29-1 and TRBJ2-4, with 12 bases aligning to TRBD1. The CDR3 has 18 residues. The V segment lost 4 bases and the J segment 0 bases; nucleotides outside the gene matches: 10. Germline CDR1 is SQVTM and CDR2 is ANQGSEA. CDR3 DNA sequence: TGCAGCGTTGCGGGACAGGGGGCTGACTGGCTAGCCAAAAACATTCAGTACTTC. It codes for CSVAGQGADWLAKNIQYF.

The CDR3 reads CASSLGQLGAKTYNEQFF. The CDR3 DNA sequence: TGCGCCAGCAGCTTGGGTCAACTTGGTGCGAAAACCTACAATGAGCAGTTCTTC. The chain recombines TRBV5-1 with TRBJ2-1; D not certain. The CDR3 is made up of 18 amino acids. The germline V gene has CDR1 SGHRS and CDR2 YFSETQ. V was pared by 0 bases and J by 2 bases, with 18 bases between.